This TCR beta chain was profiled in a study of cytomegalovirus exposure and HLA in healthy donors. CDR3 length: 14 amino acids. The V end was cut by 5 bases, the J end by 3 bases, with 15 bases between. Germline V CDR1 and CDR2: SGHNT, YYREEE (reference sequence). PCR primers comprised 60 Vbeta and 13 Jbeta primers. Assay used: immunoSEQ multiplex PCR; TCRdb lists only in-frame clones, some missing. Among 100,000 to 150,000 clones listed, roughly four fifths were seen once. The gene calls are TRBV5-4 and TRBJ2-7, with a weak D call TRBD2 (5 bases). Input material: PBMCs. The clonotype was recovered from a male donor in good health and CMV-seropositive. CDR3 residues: CASSSSGIDYEQYF. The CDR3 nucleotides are TGTGCCAGCAGTTCATCCGGGATCGACTACGAGCAGTACTTC.